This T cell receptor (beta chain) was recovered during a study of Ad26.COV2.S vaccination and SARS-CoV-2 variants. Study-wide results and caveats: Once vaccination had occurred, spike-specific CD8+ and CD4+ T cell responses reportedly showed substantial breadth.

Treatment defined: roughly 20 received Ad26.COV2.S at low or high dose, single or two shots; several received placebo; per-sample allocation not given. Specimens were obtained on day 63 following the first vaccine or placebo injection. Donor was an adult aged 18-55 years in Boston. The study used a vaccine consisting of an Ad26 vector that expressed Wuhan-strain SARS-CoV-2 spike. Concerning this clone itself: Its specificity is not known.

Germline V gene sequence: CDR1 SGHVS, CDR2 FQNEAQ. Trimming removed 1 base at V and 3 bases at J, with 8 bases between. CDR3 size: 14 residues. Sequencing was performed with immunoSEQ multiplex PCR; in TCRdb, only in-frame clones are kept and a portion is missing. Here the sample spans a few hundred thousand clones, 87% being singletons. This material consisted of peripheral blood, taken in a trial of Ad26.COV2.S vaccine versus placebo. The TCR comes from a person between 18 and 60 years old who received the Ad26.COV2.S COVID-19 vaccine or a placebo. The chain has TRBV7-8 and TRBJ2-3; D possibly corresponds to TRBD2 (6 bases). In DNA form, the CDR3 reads TGTGCCAGCAGCTTAGGCGGGGAGACAGATACGCAGTATTTT. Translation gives CASSLGGETDTQYF. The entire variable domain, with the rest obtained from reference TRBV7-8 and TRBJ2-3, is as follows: GAGVSQSPRYKVAKRGQDVALRCDPISGHVSLFWYQQALGQGPEFLTYFQNEAQLDKSGLPSDRFFAERPEGSVSTLKIQRTQQEDSAVYLCASSLGGETDTQYFGPGTRLTVL.